This record covers a single T cell receptor beta chain. Its antigen is unknown. Germline V gene sequence: CDR1 LNHDA, CDR2 SQIVND (reference sequence). V lost 6 bases and J 6 bases, leaving 9 bases between the germline ends. The CDR3 is 12 residues long. This sample is drawn from a study of OX40 agonist ivuxolimab in advanced cancers. The wider study: Subjects had a mean age of 60 years, with a range of 23 to 79; around 80% were male.

Assay: immunoSEQ multiplex PCR; the TCRdb copy retains only in-frame clones and omits some. The data hold 70,000 to 90,000 clones, with about 88% observed a single time. Overall study results and limits: Clonal expansion was seen in CD4+ and CD8+ blood T cells by week 6 at 0.1 to 3.0 mg/kg.

Material: CD4+ or CD8+ T cells sorted from blood, obtained in a trial of the OX40 agonist ivuxolimab. The genes are TRBV19 and TRBJ1-5, with no clear D. This sequence was found in an adult with an advanced solid tumor such as melanoma, head and neck, liver or kidney cancer. CDR3 sequence reads: CASSDSFQPQHF. CDR3 nucleotides: TGTGCCAGTAGCGACTCCTTTCAGCCCCAGCATTTT.